These 13 T cell receptor beta chains were sequenced from one sample in a study of control samples from healthy donors and cancer patients. Clones were sequenced by immunoSEQ multiplex PCR, and TCRdb holds only the in-frame ones, with some missing. The profile shows some 94,000 clones, approximately 88% of them singletons. Sequencing input: PBMCs. Source of these receptors: a woman between 45 and 60 years old with colorectal cancer.

This clone was found once. The rearrangement uses TRBV18 and TRBJ1-4; TRBD1 aligns across 9 bases. CDR3 length: 15 residues. Per germline, CDR1 KGHSH and CDR2 LQKENI. V was pared by 4 bases and J by 6 bases, with 6 bases of the junction left unmatched. CDR3 coding DNA: TGTGCCAGCTCACAGATTGGACAGGGGCATGAAAAACTGTTTTTT. Translating gives CASSQIGQGHEKLFF.

CDR3 DNA sequence: TGTGCCAGCAACCTAGGGGGGTATAGCACAGATACGCAGTATTTT. Encoded protein: CASNLGGYSTDTQYF. The chain joins TRBV19 to TRBJ2-3; D could derive from TRBD1 or TRBD2 (6 bases each). CDR1 LNHDA and CDR2 SQIVND come from the germline V gene (reference sequence). Trimming removed 9 bases from V and 0 bases from J, with 16 bases in between. CDR3 length equals 15 residues. The variable domain in full, completed from reference TRBV19 and TRBJ2-3, reads DGGITQSPKYLFRKEGQNVTLSCEQNLNHDAMYWYRQDPGQGLRLIYYSQIVNDFQKGDIAEGYSVSREKKESFPLTVTSAQKNPTAFYLCASNLGGYSTDTQYFGPGTRLTVL.

The rearrangement links TRBV19 to TRBJ2-1; D is perhaps TRBD1 or TRBD2 (5 bases each). Germline V gene lookup returns CDR1 LNHDA and CDR2 SQIVND (reference sequence). The CDR3 contains 17 residues. V was clipped by 1 base and J by 4 bases, with 17 bases between them. The CDR3 here is CASSIGFGSTGYNEQFF. The CDR3 nucleotides are TGTGCCAGTAGTATAGGATTTGGGAGCACAGGTTACAATGAGCAGTTCTTC.

This chain connects TRBV6-5 to TRBJ1-2, with 8 positions matching TRBD1. The V segment lost 6 bases and the J segment 5 bases; nucleotides outside the gene matches: 5. CDR3 length: 13 residues. Germline lookup yields CDR1 MNHEY and CDR2 SVGAGI. In DNA form, the CDR3 reads TGTGCCAGCAGAGTTGACAGGGGTTATGGCTACACCTTC. Amino acids: CASRVDRGYGYTF.

The rearrangement uses TRBV3-1 (or the pseudogene TRBV3-2) and TRBJ1-1, with unresolved D. This CDR3 comprises 17 residues. From germline, CDR1 is LGHDT and CDR2 YNNKEL (reference sequence). The ends were cut back, 0 bases at V and 5 bases at J, with 19 bases in the middle. The chain's CDR3 is CASSQDIGLGKTTEAFF. For the CDR3, the DNA is TGTGCCAGCAGCCAAGATATTGGTCTCGGCAAGACGACTGAAGCTTTCTTT.

The CDR3 here is CASSESRTEAFF. CDR3 nucleotide sequence: TGTGCCAGCAGTGAATCTAGAACTGAAGCTTTCTTT. The chain carries TRBV6-1 and TRBJ1-1, with D unresolved. The CDR3 covers 12 residues. The V gene lost 2 bases and the J gene lost 5 bases, with 6 bases spanning the gap. CDR1 is MNHNS, CDR2 SASEGT, per germline.

The genes are TRBV6-4 and TRBJ2-1, with TRBD2 identical over 13 bases. The CDR3 length is 15 residues. The J segment lost 6 bases and the V segment lost 4 bases, leaving 3 bases of the junction unmatched. Germline CDR1 reads MRHNA; CDR2 reads SNTAGT. The CDR3 reads CASSARTSGGNEQFF. CDR3 bases: TGTGCCAGCAGTGCGAGGACTAGCGGGGGCAATGAGCAGTTCTTC.

The chain joins TRBV19 to TRBJ2-1; weak D call: TRBD2 (5 bases). V was clipped by 6 bases and J by 9 bases, with 18 bases between them. This CDR3 has 14 residues. Per the germline V gene, CDR1 is LNHDA and CDR2 is SQIVND (reference sequence). CDR3 loop: CASSGGLLTGEQFF. As DNA, the CDR3 is TGTGCCAGTAGCGGAGGCCTACTAACGGGTGAGCAGTTCTTC.

This sequence joins TRBV25-1 and TRBJ2-3, with 10 bases aligning to TRBD2. V was pared by 4 bases and J by 0 bases, with 1 base of the junction left unmatched. This CDR3 region has 15 residues. Germline V gene sequence: CDR1 MGHDK, CDR2 SYGVNS. The CDR3 nucleotides are TGTGCCAGCAGTGCTAGCGGGGGAAGCACAGATACGCAGTATTTT. Protein sequence: CASSASGGSTDTQYF.

This chain uses TRBV18 with TRBJ1-2, with D possibly TRBD1 on 5 matching bases. This CDR3 comprises 16 residues. V was trimmed by 4 bases and J by 0 bases, leaving 15 bases between them. From germline, CDR1 is KGHSH and CDR2 LQKENI. The CDR3 nucleotides are TGTGCCAGCTCACAGGGCCACGGGGCGACTAACTATGGCTACACCTTC. Its translation is CASSQGHGATNYGYTF.

This sequence joins TRBV5-6 and TRBJ2-2, with 10 bases fitting TRBD2. Germline CDR1 and CDR2: SGHDT and YYEEEE. V trimming: 4 bases; J trimming: 3 bases; junction bases outside the gene matches: 3. This CDR3 region has 15 residues. The CDR3 reads CASSLLAGYTGELFF. As DNA, the CDR3 is TGTGCCAGCAGCCTACTAGCGGGGTACACCGGGGAGCTGTTTTTT.

J is TRBJ2-3 and V is TRBV6-1; 8 bases line up with TRBD1. Germline CDR1 MNHNS, CDR2 SASEGT. CDR3 length: 16 residues. Losses at the gene ends were 1 base for V and 4 bases for J; bases not matched to a gene: 7. Here the CDR3 reads CASSEGTGRRADTQYF. The CDR3 DNA reads TGTGCCAGCAGTGAAGGGACAGGGAGGAGGGCAGATACGCAGTATTTT.

V usage is TRBV18 and J usage is TRBJ1-2, with D perhaps TRBD1 (6 bases). Trimming shortened V by 8 bases and J by 6 bases, and 13 bases separated the two germline ends. Germline values: CDR1 KGHSH, CDR2 LQKENI. The CDR3 totals 12 residues. Here the CDR3 reads CASQQGDDGYTF. In nucleotides, the CDR3 is TGTGCCAGCCAACAGGGAGACGATGGCTACACCTTC.